This T cell receptor beta chain was profiled in a study of blood T cell repertoires in COVID-19. Across the study: Whether acute or convalescent, the COVID-19 samples came from the United States, Italy and Spain. Sources were T cells, B-cell-depleted T cells, or PBMCs; the material itself was cDNA or gDNA.

The CDR3 is 13 amino acids. The germline gives CDR1 SGHRS, CDR2 YFSETQ. Trimming stripped 4 bases from V and 2 bases from J, with 8 bases between. In the original analysis: Reference gene primer amplification in the assay estimated nucleated cell counts. Sequencing used immunoSEQ multiplex PCR; TCRdb keeps in-frame clones, though not all of them. That table is the source of V, J and clone size, and D and trimming were worked out from the DNA. There are some 180,000 clones in the sample; roughly 85% occur only once, and about 2% lies in the top ten. The clonotype originates from a woman older than 75 with acute or convalescent COVID-19. This chain uses TRBV5-1 with TRBJ2-3, with D tentatively TRBD1 (5 bases). Sequenced sample: peripheral blood. For the CDR3, the DNA is TGCGCCAGCAGCGCCAGGGCCACAGATACGCAGTATTTT. Protein: CASSARATDTQYF.